One sample yielded the 20 T cell receptor beta chains listed below, sequenced in a study of blood T cell repertoires in COVID-19. The repertoire was sequenced with immunoSEQ multiplex PCR; TCRdb's copy has only in-frame clones and lacks some. The sample has about 70,000 clones; 85% to 90% are singletons. The source material was peripheral blood. The origin of the receptors is a man of 80 years or more with acute or convalescent COVID-19.

The chain has TRBV9 and TRBJ2-7; 9 bases are a match to TRBD2. The CDR3 is made up of 15 amino acids. V was pared by 0 bases and J by 3 bases, with 4 bases of the junction left unmatched. CDR1 is SGDLS and CDR2 is YYNGEE in the germline V gene. This CDR3 reads CASSVEAGGFYEQYF. CDR3 nucleotide sequence: TGTGCCAGCAGCGTAGAAGCGGGGGGCTTCTACGAGCAGTACTTC.

The chain combines TRBV9 with TRBJ1-2; D gene uncertain. The V end was cut by 0 bases, the J end by 2 bases, with 5 bases between. Looked up from germline, CDR1 is SGDLS and CDR2 is YYNGEE. This CDR3 region has 13 residues. The CDR3 DNA reads as TGTGCCAGCAGCGTAGGGGAGAACTATGGCTACACCTTC. This sequence encodes CASSVGENYGYTF.

The J gene is TRBJ1-1, the V gene TRBV27; 7 bases are a match to TRBD1. CDR1 and CDR2 from the germline V gene are MNHEY and SMNVEV (reference sequence). The length of the CDR3 is 14 residues. Losses at the gene ends were 3 bases for V and 6 bases for J; bases not matched to a gene: 7. The CDR3 sequence is CASSLVRGLPEAFF. The CDR3 coding sequence is TGTGCCAGCAGTTTGGTAAGGGGGCTCCCTGAAGCTTTCTTT.

The CDR3 DNA follows: TGTGCCAGTAGTATAGCCGGGGGTGCTGGGGCCAACGTCCTGACTTTC. This codes for CASSIAGGAGANVLTF. The chain employs TRBV19 and TRBJ2-6, with TRBD2 as a possible D gene (6 bases). V lost 1 base and J 2 bases, leaving 9 bases between the germline ends. Looked up from germline, CDR1 is LNHDA and CDR2 is SQIVND (reference sequence). The CDR3 loop spans 16 amino acids.

The chain has TRBV25-1 and TRBJ2-5, with TRBD2 matching over 8 bases. CDR3 length: 12 residues. The J segment lost 4 bases and the V segment lost 8 bases, leaving 3 bases of the junction unmatched. Germline loops: CDR1 MGHDK, CDR2 SYGVNS. The CDR3 bases are TGTGCCAGCGAACGGGAGGGAGAGACCCAGTACTTC. It codes for CASEREGETQYF.

This chain uses TRBV6-4 with TRBJ1-1; D unclear. The CDR3 extends over 14 amino acids. Trimming left V 5 bases short and J 1 base short, with 11 bases between. Looked up from germline, CDR1 is MRHNA and CDR2 is SNTAGT. CDR3: CASSTNLKNTEAFF. CDR3 DNA sequence: TGTGCCAGCAGTACCAATCTAAAGAACACTGAAGCTTTCTTT.

In this sample, this clone turned up a few times. This chain connects TRBV5-1 to TRBJ2-1; 9 bases align to TRBD1. The CDR3 totals 17 residues. The junction had 14 bases not matched to a gene; V was cut back by 4 bases and J by 6 bases. Germline values: CDR1 SGHRS, CDR2 YFSETQ. The CDR3 spells CASSEAPPGQGSNEQFF. DNA of the CDR3: TGCGCCAGCAGCGAGGCCCCCCCGGGACAGGGAAGCAATGAGCAGTTCTTC.

V and J are TRBV19 and TRBJ1-5; the match to TRBD1 covers 8 bases. CDR1 LNHDA and CDR2 SQIVND come from the germline V gene (reference sequence). The CDR3 is made up of 13 amino acids. The V segment lost 6 bases and the J segment 5 bases; nucleotides outside the gene matches: 3. CDR3 DNA sequence: TGTGCCAGTAGCCGACAGGGGTATCAGCCCCAGCATTTT. Translated, it gives CASSRQGYQPQHF.

The chain employs TRBV7-2 and TRBJ2-2; no firm D call. V lost 0 bases and J lost 6, with 5 bases in between. The CDR3 loop spans 13 amino acids. From germline, CDR1 is SGHTA and CDR2 FQGNSA. The CDR3 is CASSLAASGELFF. The CDR3 bases are TGTGCCAGCAGCTTAGCAGCGTCCGGGGAGCTGTTTTTT.

The sample holds a few counts of this clone. The rearrangement joins TRBV4-2 to TRBJ1-5, with D uncertain. Trimming shortened V by 0 bases and J by 1 base, and 7 bases separated the two germline ends. CDR3 size: 15 residues. Germline V gene data show CDR1 as LGHNA and CDR2 as YNFKEQ. The CDR3 loop reads CASSQDGMSNQPQHF. The CDR3 coding sequence is TGTGCCAGCAGCCAAGATGGCATGAGCAATCAGCCCCAGCATTTT.

This clone was counted once. The chain employs TRBV3-1 (or the pseudogene TRBV3-2) and TRBJ2-7; 11 nucleotides align to TRBD1. CDR3 size: 15 residues. Trimming removed 3 bases from V and 6 bases from J; junction bases left unmatched: 7. Germline V gene lookup returns CDR1 LGHDT and CDR2 YNNKEL (reference sequence). In nucleotides, the CDR3 is TGTGCCAGCAGCCAGGGGACAGGGGGATCAGGCGAGCAGTACTTC. Its translation is CASSQGTGGSGEQYF.

The chain recombines TRBV5-1 with TRBJ2-3, with 10 nucleotides matching TRBD2. This CDR3 region has 14 residues. V dropped 5 bases and J dropped 6; count of bases not matched to a gene: 6. The germline CDR1 and CDR2 sequences are SGHRS and YFSETQ. CDR3 amino acids: CASRASGGPDTQYF. The CDR3 nucleotides read TGCGCCAGCAGGGCTAGCGGGGGCCCGGATACGCAGTATTTT. The full variable domain, with the rest looked up from reference TRBV5-1 and TRBJ2-3, is KAGVTQTPRYLIKTRGQQVTLSCSPISGHRSVSWYQQTPGQGLQFLFEYFSETQRNKGNFPGRFSGRQFSNSRSEMNVSTLELGDSALYLCASRASGGPDTQYFGPGTRLTVL.

This chain joins TRBV29-1 and TRBJ2-1, with D perhaps matching TRBD2 (5 bases). CDR3 length equals 14 residues. CDR1 is SQVTM and CDR2 is ANQGSEA in the germline V gene. V was trimmed by 4 bases and J by 7 bases, leaving 17 bases between them. This chain's CDR3 is CSVVLLAPDNEQFF. The CDR3 coding sequence is TGCAGCGTTGTGTTATTAGCGCCGGATAATGAGCAGTTCTTC.

Note on this clone: One end of the junction fails to match germline, which may point to a read error. This chain connects TRBV5-6 to TRBJ1-1, with unresolved D. CDR3 size: 13 residues. Germline loops: CDR1 SGHDT, CDR2 YYEEEE. In DNA, the CDR3 is TGTGCCAGCAGCTTCGAGGCGGAAAAGGAAGTTTTCTTT. It is translated as CASSFEAEKEVFF.

V is TRBV5-4 and J is TRBJ2-3; tentative D call: TRBD1 (5 bases). CDR3 length equals 15 residues. Trimming pared 4 bases from V and 3 bases from J, leaving 15 bases between. Germline V lookup: CDR1 SGHNT, CDR2 YYREEE (reference sequence). As DNA, the CDR3 is TGTGCCAGCAGCGCAGGGCGTTCGGTGACAGATACGCAGTATTTT. The encoded protein is CASSAGRSVTDTQYF.

The V gene is TRBV19, the J gene TRBJ1-4, with a weak D call TRBD1 (6 bases). V lost 5 bases, J lost 6 bases, and 19 bases lay in between. CDR3 length: 16 residues. Per germline, CDR1 LNHDA and CDR2 SQIVND (reference sequence). For the CDR3, the DNA is TGTGCCAGTAGTCAAACCGATACAGGGATGGATGAAAAACTGTTTTTT. Translating gives CASSQTDTGMDEKLFF.

This clone came up a few times. The chain carries TRBV5-1 and TRBJ2-3; no reliable D call. The CDR3 extends over 14 amino acids. V lost 1 base and J lost 2, with 8 bases in between. Germline-derived CDR1 and CDR2 are SGHRS and YFSETQ. This CDR3 reads CASSLLLDTDTQYF. CDR3 sequence (DNA): TGCGCCAGCAGCTTGTTACTCGACACAGATACGCAGTATTTT.

A single count supports this clone. This rearrangement joins TRBV11-1 to TRBJ2-3; perhaps TRBD2 as D (5 bases). This CDR3 region has 13 residues. CDR1 and CDR2 from the germline V gene are SGHAT and FQDESV (reference sequence). V lost 4 bases and J lost 3, with 8 bases in between. The CDR3 sequence is CASSSTGTDTQYF. The CDR3 nucleotides are TGTGCCAGCAGCTCCACGGGGACAGATACGCAGTATTTT.

This chain joins TRBV5-6 and TRBJ1-4; no reliable D call. The CDR3 totals 18 residues. CDR1 and CDR2 (germline): SGHDT, YYEEEE. Trimming removed 0 bases from V and 0 bases from J, with 15 bases in between. As DNA, the CDR3 is TGTGCCAGCAGCTTGGCCTCCGCTCCGGTGGCAACTAATGAAAAACTGTTTTTT. This sequence encodes CASSLASAPVATNEKLFF.

The chain recombines TRBV2 with TRBJ1-2; D may be TRBD1 (6 bases). CDR1 and CDR2 from the germline V gene are SNHLY and FYNNEI. V was shortened by 6 bases and J by 1 base, with 12 bases between the two germline ends. The CDR3 is 14 amino acids. The CDR3 region is CASRVDRLNYGYTF. CDR3 DNA: TGTGCCAGCAGGGTCGACAGGCTTAACTATGGCTACACCTTC.